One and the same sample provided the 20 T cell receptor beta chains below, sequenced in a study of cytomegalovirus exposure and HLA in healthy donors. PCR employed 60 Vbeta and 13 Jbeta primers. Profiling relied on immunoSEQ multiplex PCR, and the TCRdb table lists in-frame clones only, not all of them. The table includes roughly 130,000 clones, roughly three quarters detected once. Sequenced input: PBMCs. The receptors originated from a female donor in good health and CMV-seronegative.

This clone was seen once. The CDR3 loop reads CASSERRALNPQETQYF. The CDR3 nucleotides are TGTGCCAGCAGTGAAAGGAGGGCCCTAAACCCGCAAGAGACCCAGTACTTC. The gene calls are TRBV25-1 and TRBJ2-5; D is possibly TRBD2 (6 bases). The CDR3 is 17 amino acids. Germline CDR1 reads MGHDK; CDR2 reads SYGVNS. V lost 2 bases and J lost 2, with 18 bases in between.

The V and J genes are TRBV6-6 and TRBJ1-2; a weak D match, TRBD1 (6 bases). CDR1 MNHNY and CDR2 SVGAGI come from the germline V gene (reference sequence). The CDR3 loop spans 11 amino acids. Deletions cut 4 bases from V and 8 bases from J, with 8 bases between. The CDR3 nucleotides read TGTGCCAGCAGTTGGGGGCCGGGCTACACCTTC. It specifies CASSWGPGYTF.

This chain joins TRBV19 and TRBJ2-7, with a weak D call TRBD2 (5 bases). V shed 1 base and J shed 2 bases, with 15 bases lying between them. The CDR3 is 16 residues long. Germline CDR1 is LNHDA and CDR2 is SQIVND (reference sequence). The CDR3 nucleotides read TGTGCCAGTAGTATAGGTTGGCGGGCTTCTCCCTACGAGCAGTACTTC. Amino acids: CASSIGWRASPYEQYF.

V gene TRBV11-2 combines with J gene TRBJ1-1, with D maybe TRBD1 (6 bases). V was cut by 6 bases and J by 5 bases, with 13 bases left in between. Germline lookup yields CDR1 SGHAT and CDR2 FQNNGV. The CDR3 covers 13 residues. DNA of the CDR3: TGTGCCAGCAGTTTTGGGGGGGCAACTGAAGCTTTCTTT. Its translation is CASSFGGATEAFF.

This CDR3 is CASSPNRRGQRNTGELFF. The DNA for the CDR3 is TGTGCCAGCAGCCCTAATAGGCGGGGACAGAGGAACACCGGGGAGCTGTTTTTT. This rearrangement joins TRBV7-2 to TRBJ2-2; a possible D gene is TRBD1 (7 bases). Trimming stripped 5 bases from V and 1 base from J, with 20 bases between. CDR1 is SGHTA, CDR2 FQGNSA, per germline. The CDR3 length is 18 residues.

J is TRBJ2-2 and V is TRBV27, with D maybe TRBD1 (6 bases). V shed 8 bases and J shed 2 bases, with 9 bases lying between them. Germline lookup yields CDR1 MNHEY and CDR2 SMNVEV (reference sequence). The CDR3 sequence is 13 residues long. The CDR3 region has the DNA TGTGCCAGCGGGACACCCAACACCGGGGAGCTGTTTTTT. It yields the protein CASGTPNTGELFF.

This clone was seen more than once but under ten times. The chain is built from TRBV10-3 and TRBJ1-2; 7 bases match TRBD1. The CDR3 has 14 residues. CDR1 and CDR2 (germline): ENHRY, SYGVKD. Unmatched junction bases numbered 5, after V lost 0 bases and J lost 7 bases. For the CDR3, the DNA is TGTGCCATCAGTGAGTCGAAGGGGGCAGGTGGCTACACCTTC. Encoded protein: CAISESKGAGGYTF.

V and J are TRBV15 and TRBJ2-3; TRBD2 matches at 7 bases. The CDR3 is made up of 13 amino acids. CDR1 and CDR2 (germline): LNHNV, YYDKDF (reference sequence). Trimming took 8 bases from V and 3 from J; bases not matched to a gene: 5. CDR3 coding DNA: TGTGCCACCGCCCGGACTAGTACAGATACGCAGTATTTT. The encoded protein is CATARTSTDTQYF. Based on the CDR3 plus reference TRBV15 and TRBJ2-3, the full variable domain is DAMVIQNPRYQVTQFGKPVTLSCSQTLNHNVMYWYQQKSSQAPKLLFHYYDKDFNNEADTPDNFQSRRPNTSFCFLDIRSPGLGDTAMYLCATARTSTDTQYFGPGTRLTVL.

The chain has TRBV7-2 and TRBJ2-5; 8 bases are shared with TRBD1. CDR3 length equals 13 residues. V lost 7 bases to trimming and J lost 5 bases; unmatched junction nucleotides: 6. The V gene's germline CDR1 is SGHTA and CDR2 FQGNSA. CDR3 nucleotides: TGTGCCAGCAACGACAGGGGTGGGGAGACCCAGTACTTC. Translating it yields CASNDRGGETQYF.

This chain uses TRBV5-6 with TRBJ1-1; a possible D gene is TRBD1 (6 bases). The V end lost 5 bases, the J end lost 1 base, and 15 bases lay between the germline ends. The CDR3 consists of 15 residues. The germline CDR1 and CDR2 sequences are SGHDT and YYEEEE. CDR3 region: CASSRVRGRNTEAFF. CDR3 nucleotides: TGTGCCAGCAGTCGAGTCAGGGGTCGGAACACTGAAGCTTTCTTT.

As DNA, the CDR3 is TGTGCCAGCAGCCTCGGACTGAACAATCAGCCCCAGCATTTT. Translation gives CASSLGLNNQPQHF. The chain uses TRBV5-6 and TRBJ1-5; no reliable D call. Germline assignment: CDR1 SGHDT and CDR2 YYEEEE. This CDR3 region has 14 residues. V lost 4 bases to trimming and J lost 3 bases, with 11 bases between them.

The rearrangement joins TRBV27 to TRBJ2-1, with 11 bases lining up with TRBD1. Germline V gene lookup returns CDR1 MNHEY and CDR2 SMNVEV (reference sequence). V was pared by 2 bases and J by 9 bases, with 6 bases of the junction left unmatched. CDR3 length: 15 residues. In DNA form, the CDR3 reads TGTGCCAGCAGTTTACGGACAGGGGGCCCCAGTGAGCAGTTCTTC. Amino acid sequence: CASSLRTGGPSEQFF.

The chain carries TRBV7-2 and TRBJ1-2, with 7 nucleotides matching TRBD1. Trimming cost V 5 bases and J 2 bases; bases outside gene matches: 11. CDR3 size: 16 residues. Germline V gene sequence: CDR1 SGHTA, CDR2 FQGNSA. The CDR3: CASSPTGTQGNYGYTF. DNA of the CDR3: TGTGCCAGCAGCCCGACAGGGACCCAGGGGAACTATGGCTACACCTTC.

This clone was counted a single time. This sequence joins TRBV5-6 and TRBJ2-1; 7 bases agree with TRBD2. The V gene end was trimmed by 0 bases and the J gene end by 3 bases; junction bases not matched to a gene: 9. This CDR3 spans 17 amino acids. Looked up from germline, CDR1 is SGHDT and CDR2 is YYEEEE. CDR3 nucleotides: TGTGCCAGCAGCTTGGGGAACTACCGGGACTACTACAATGAGCAGTTCTTC. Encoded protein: CASSLGNYRDYYNEQFF. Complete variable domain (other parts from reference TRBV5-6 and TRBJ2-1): DAGVTQSPTHLIKTRGQQVTLRCSPKSGHDTVSWYQQALGQGPQFIFQYYEEEERQRGNFPDRFSGHQFPNYSSELNVNALLLGDSALYLCASSLGNYRDYYNEQFFGPGTRLTVL.

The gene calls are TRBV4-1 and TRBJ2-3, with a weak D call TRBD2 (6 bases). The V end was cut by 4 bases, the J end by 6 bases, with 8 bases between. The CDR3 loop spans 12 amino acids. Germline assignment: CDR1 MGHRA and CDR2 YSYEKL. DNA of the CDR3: TGCGCCAGCAGCCTTCGGGGGGATACGCAGTATTTT. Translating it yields CASSLRGDTQYF.

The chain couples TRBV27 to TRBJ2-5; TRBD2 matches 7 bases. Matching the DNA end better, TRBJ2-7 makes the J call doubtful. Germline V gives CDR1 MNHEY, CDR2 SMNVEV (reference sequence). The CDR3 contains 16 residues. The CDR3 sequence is CASSLALGLGAYEQYF. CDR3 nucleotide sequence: TGTGCCAGCAGTTTAGCATTAGGACTAGGGGCCTACGAGCAGTACTTC.

CDR3 sequence: CASSSKLARDEQFF. CDR3 coding DNA: TGTGCCAGCAGCTCCAAACTAGCTAGGGATGAGCAGTTCTTC. J is TRBJ2-1 and V is TRBV9; D is possibly TRBD2 (6 bases). The CDR3 sequence is 14 residues long. V was shortened by 4 bases and J by 8 bases, with 16 bases between the two germline ends. Germline CDR1 reads SGDLS; CDR2 reads YYNGEE.

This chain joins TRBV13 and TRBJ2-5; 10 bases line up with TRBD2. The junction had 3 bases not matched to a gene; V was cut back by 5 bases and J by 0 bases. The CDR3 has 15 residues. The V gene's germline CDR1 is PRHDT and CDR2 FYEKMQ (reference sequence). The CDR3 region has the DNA TGTGCCAGCAGCCACGGACTAGCGGACCAAGAGACCCAGTACTTC. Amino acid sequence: CASSHGLADQETQYF.

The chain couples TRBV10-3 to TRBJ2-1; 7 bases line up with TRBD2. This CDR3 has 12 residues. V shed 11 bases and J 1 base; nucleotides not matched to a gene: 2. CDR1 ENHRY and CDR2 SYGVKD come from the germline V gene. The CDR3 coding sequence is TGTGCCGGGGGGGGTTCCTACAATGAGCAGTTCTTC. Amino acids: CAGGGSYNEQFF.

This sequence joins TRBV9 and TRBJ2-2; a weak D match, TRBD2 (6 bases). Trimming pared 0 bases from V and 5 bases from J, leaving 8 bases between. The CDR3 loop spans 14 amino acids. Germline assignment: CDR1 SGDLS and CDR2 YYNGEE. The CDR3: CASSVERGTGELFF. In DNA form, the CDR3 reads TGTGCCAGCAGCGTAGAACGGGGGACCGGGGAGCTGTTTTTT.